The rows below give T cell receptor beta chains drawn from one sample of a study of blood T cell repertoires in COVID-19. Here immunoSEQ multiplex PCR was the method, and the copy in TCRdb shows in-frame clones only, minus some. This sample has some 320,000 clones, with approximately 89% found just once. The material sequenced was peripheral blood. The receptors were sampled from a woman aged 45-65 years who had recovered from COVID-19. CDR3s include the opening cysteine and the closing phenylalanine or tryptophan. D genes are given only for firm matches. Not all rows give a size; the values are once, few, many and, for expanded clones, a class.

.	TRBV11-2	.	TRBJ2-7	CASSRQEGYEQYF	TGTGCCAGCAGCCGACAGGAAGGCTACGAGCAGTACTTC
few	TRBV7-2	TRBD2	TRBJ2-7	CASSRTSGSSYEQYF	TGTGCCAGCAGCCGGACTAGCGGAAGCTCCTACGAGCAGTACTTC
.	TRBV6-5	TRBD1	TRBJ2-7	CASSPRGQGQYEQYF	TGTGCCAGCAGTCCACGCGGACAGGGGCAATACGAGCAGTACTTC
.	TRBV5-1	.	TRBJ1-3	CASSLGGDFSGNTIYF	TGCGCCAGCAGCTTGGGAGGGGACTTCTCTGGAAACACCATATATTTT
.	TRBV30	.	TRBJ1-3	CAWSPTVRALIGNTIYF	TGTGCCTGGAGTCCCACAGTTAGAGCTCTGATTGGAAACACCATATATTTT
.	TRBV6-2/TRBV6-3	.	TRBJ1-5	CASSYSSSDQRGSADQPQHF	TGTGCCAGCAGTTACTCCTCGTCCGATCAACGGGGGTCTGCGGATCAGCCCCAGCATTTT
.	TRBV11-2	.	TRBJ2-5	CASSLRHSWIQETQYF	TGTGCCAGCAGCTTACGGCACAGCTGGATACAAGAGACCCAGTACTTC
few	TRBV5-5	.	TRBJ2-7	CASSPRGYVGGEQYF	TGTGCCAGCAGCCCGAGGGGATACGTAGGGGGCGAGCAGTACTTC
.	TRBV5-1	.	TRBJ1-3	CASRDSSGFSGNTIYF	TGCGCCAGCAGGGACAGTTCCGGTTTCTCTGGAAACACCATATATTTT
.	TRBV3-1/TRBV3-2	TRBD1	TRBJ1-2	CASTPGQGGGYTF	TGTGCCAGCACCCCCGGACAGGGGGGTGGCTACACCTTC
once	TRBV29-1	TRBD2	TRBJ2-5	CSVGLAGAIETQYF	TGCAGCGTGGGGCTAGCGGGCGCCATAGAGACCCAGTACTTC
.	TRBV5-6	.	TRBJ1-3	CASSYRERSGNTIYF	TGTGCCAGCAGCTACAGGGAACGTTCAGGAAACACCATATATTTT
.	TRBV28	.	TRBJ1-1	CASSLFPGLNTEAFF	TGTGCCAGCAGTTTATTTCCAGGTTTAAACACTGAAGCTTTCTTT
.	TRBV7-6	.	TRBJ1-1	CASSLGAGDDTEAFF	TGTGCCAGCAGTTTGGGGGCAGGGGACGACACTGAAGCTTTCTTT
.	TRBV11-2	.	TRBJ1-1	CASILAGGTEAFF	TGTGCCAGCATTCTCGCCGGGGGGACTGAAGCTTTCTTT
.	TRBV6-1	.	TRBJ2-3	CASSEALLTDTQYF	TGTGCCAGCAGTGAAGCGCTTCTAACAGATACGCAGTATTTT
.	TRBV11-2	TRBD1	TRBJ2-2	CASSFRGLGGELFF	TGTGCCAGCAGCTTCAGGGGGCTAGGCGGGGAGCTGTTTTTT
.	TRBV19	.	TRBJ2-7	CASSVQGPYEQYF	TGTGCCAGTAGTGTACAGGGCCCCTACGAGCAGTACTTC
.	TRBV18	.	TRBJ2-3	CASSPLVHSRDTQYF	TGTGCCAGCTCACCACTTGTCCACTCACGGGATACGCAGTATTTT
.	TRBV18	TRBD1	TRBJ1-4	CASSGDREKLFF	TGTGCCAGCTCAGGGGACAGGGAAAAACTGTTTTTT
.	TRBV5-1	.	TRBJ2-2	CASSLDRWNTGELFF	TGCGCCAGCAGCTTGGACAGGTGGAACACCGGGGAGCTGTTTTTT
.	TRBV12-5	.	TRBJ1-1	CASGLTVSGTEAFF	TGTGCTAGTGGTTTGACGGTTTCAGGGACTGAAGCTTTCTTT
.	TRBV5-1	.	TRBJ1-6	CASSLDIPSSYNSPLHF	TGCGCCAGCAGCTTGGATATTCCGAGCTCCTATAATTCACCCCTCCACTTT
.	TRBV7-2	.	TRBJ1-2	CASSRRGQLYGYTF	TGTGCCAGCAGCCGTCGAGGACAGCTCTATGGCTACACCTTC
once	TRBV28	.	TRBJ1-2	CASSLFGGAYGYTF	TGTGCCAGCAGTTTATTTGGGGGGGCCTATGGCTACACCTTC
once	TRBV28	.	TRBJ1-6	CASSLPRAGSPLHF	TGTGCCAGCAGTTTACCCAGGGCGGGATCACCCCTCCACTTT
few	TRBV7-3	TRBD2	TRBJ2-1	CASSRAGGGSYNEQFF	TGTGCCAGCAGTCGAGCGGGAGGCGGTTCCTACAATGAGCAGTTCTTC
.	TRBV19	TRBD1	TRBJ2-3	CASSRRTGTGHPDTQYF	TGTGCCAGTAGCAGACGGACAGGGACCGGGCACCCAGATACGCAGTATTTT
.	TRBV27	.	TRBJ2-2	CASKHTQGSTGELFF	TGTGCCAGTAAGCATACACAGGGTTCCACCGGGGAGCTGTTTTTT
.	TRBV11-2	.	TRBJ1-1	CASSLGQSTEAFF	TGTGCCAGCAGCTTAGGACAGAGCACTGAAGCTTTCTTT
once	TRBV12-5	.	TRBJ2-7	CASGRDTPYEQYF	TGTGCTAGTGGCCGAGACACGCCCTACGAGCAGTACTTC
once	TRBV20-1	.	TRBJ2-7	CSAREAFEQYF	TGCAGTGCTAGAGAGGCCTTCGAGCAGTACTTC
once	TRBV5-4	TRBD1	TRBJ2-7	CWRGTGNYEQYF	TGCTGGAGGGGGACAGGGAATTACGAGCAGTACTTC
.	TRBV7-9	TRBD1	TRBJ1-1	CASSLADRVQAFF	TGTGCCAGCAGCTTAGCGGACAGGGTACAAGCTTTCTTT
.	TRBV21-1	.	TRBJ2-7	CATDRDSDPGTYEQYF	TGTGCCACAGACCGGGACAGTGACCCTGGTACCTACGAGCAGTACTTC
.	TRBV30	.	TRBJ1-3	CAWMQAGTIYF	TGTGCCTGGATGCAGGCCGGCACCATATATTTT
.	TRBV18	.	TRBJ2-5	CASSPRQQETQYF	TGTGCCAGCTCACCACGACAACAAGAGACCCAGTACTTC